These 15 T cell receptor beta chains were all obtained from the same sample, sequenced in a study of blood T cell repertoires in COVID-19. Profiling relied on immunoSEQ multiplex PCR, and the TCRdb table lists in-frame clones only, not all of them. The sample consists of fewer than 200,000 clones, about 86% of them appearing once. Specimen: peripheral blood. The receptors were gathered from a woman aged 18-29 years who had recovered from COVID-19.

This chain connects TRBV13 to TRBJ2-1; 15 bases fit TRBD2. This CDR3 region has 16 residues. Per germline, CDR1 PRHDT and CDR2 FYEKMQ (reference sequence). V was pared by 5 bases and J by 7 bases, with 6 bases of the junction left unmatched. CDR3 nucleotides: TGTGCCAGCAGCCCTGGGACTAGCGGGAGGAGGAATGAGCAGTTCTTC. This translates into CASSPGTSGRRNEQFF.

The chain uses TRBV27 and TRBJ1-5, with 11 nucleotides matching TRBD1. Germline CDR1 is MNHEY and CDR2 is SMNVEV (reference sequence). The V segment lost 2 bases and the J segment 4 bases; nucleotides outside the gene matches: 4. The CDR3 spans 16 residues. The CDR3 is CASSLLGQGENQPQHF. The CDR3 DNA reads TGTGCCAGCAGTTTACTGGGACAGGGGGAAAATCAGCCCCAGCATTTT.

The rearrangement joins TRBV9 to TRBJ2-2, with 14 bases lining up with TRBD2. The CDR3 sequence is 17 residues long. Losses at the gene ends were 4 bases for V and 5 bases for J; bases not matched to a gene: 7. Germline loops: CDR1 SGDLS, CDR2 YYNGEE. The CDR3 bases are TGTGCCAGCAGCACGGGACTAGCGGGGGCCCTGACCGGGGAGCTGTTTTTT. This gives the protein CASSTGLAGALTGELFF.

The CDR3 sequence is CATSGNTFTGPNEQFF. The CDR3 bases are TGTGCCACCAGTGGTAATACTTTCACAGGGCCCAATGAGCAGTTCTTC. The V gene is TRBV24-1, the J gene TRBJ2-1, with a tentative D call TRBD1 (6 bases). This CDR3 has 16 amino acids. V was shortened by 5 bases and J by 6 bases, with 19 bases between the two germline ends. The V gene's germline CDR1 is KGHDR and CDR2 SFDVKD.

The chain uses TRBV11-1 and TRBJ2-1; 7 bases fit TRBD2. The CDR3 runs to 15 residues. The germline V gene has CDR1 SGHAT and CDR2 FQDESV (reference sequence). Trimming cost V 3 bases and J 4 bases; bases outside gene matches: 6. The CDR3 coding sequence is TGTGCCAGCAGCTTTGGCGGGAGTACTTACAATGAGCAGTTCTTC. Translated: CASSFGGSTYNEQFF. Variable domain in full (rest from reference TRBV11-1 and TRBJ2-1): EAEVAQSPRYKITEKSQAVAFWCDPISGHATLYWYRQILGQGPELLVQFQDESVVDDSQLPKDRFSAERLKGVDSTLKIQPAELGDSAMYLCASSFGGSTYNEQFFGPGTRLTVL.

V and J are TRBV27 and TRBJ2-2; 8 bases map to TRBD1. Germline values: CDR1 MNHEY, CDR2 SMNVEV (reference sequence). The J segment lost 2 bases and the V segment lost 3 bases, leaving 11 bases of the junction unmatched. This CDR3 is built from 18 residues. DNA of the CDR3: TGTGCCAGCAGTTTTAAGTCAGCTGGGACAGGAAACACCGGGGAGCTGTTTTTT. Protein: CASSFKSAGTGNTGELFF.

The rearrangement joins TRBV13 to TRBJ1-1, with TRBD1 identical over 8 bases. The CDR3 length is 19 residues. Looked up from germline, CDR1 is PRHDT and CDR2 is FYEKMQ (reference sequence). Trimming took 5 bases from V and 4 from J; bases not matched to a gene: 21. The CDR3 DNA is TGTGCCAGCAGCCCAAGGACAGGGTATATCCTTCCCCGTGGCACTGAAGCTTTCTTT. Translated, it gives CASSPRTGYILPRGTEAFF.

This clone was seen only a few times. The V and J genes are TRBV6-5 and TRBJ1-6, with D possibly TRBD1 on 5 matching bases. The CDR3 is made up of 13 amino acids. V lost 7 bases, J lost 13 bases, and 17 bases lay in between. Germline loops: CDR1 MNHEY, CDR2 SVGAGI. This CDR3 is CASKGEGVHPLHF. The CDR3 DNA follows: TGTGCCAGCAAAGGGGAAGGGGTTCACCCCCTCCACTTT.

The gene calls are TRBV18 and TRBJ1-6, with D perhaps TRBD1 (6 bases). Germline V gene data show CDR1 as KGHSH and CDR2 as LQKENI. V lost 4 bases and J 7 bases, leaving 20 bases between the germline ends. The CDR3 is made up of 17 amino acids. DNA for the CDR3: TGTGCCAGCTCACATCTTTTTGGGGGGGACAACAATTCACCCCTCCACTTT. Its protein is CASSHLFGGDNNSPLHF.

The chain carries TRBV10-3 and TRBJ2-3; 11 bases line up with TRBD1. After removal of 8 bases from V and 2 bases from J, the junction contained 3 bases not matched to a gene. The CDR3 has 14 residues. Germline CDR1 reads ENHRY; CDR2 reads SYGVKD. For the CDR3, the DNA is TGTGCCATCGGACAGGGGGCCTCCACAGATACGCAGTATTTT. It translates to CAIGQGASTDTQYF.

The chain joins TRBV18 to TRBJ1-2; TRBD1 matches at 8 bases. CDR1 KGHSH and CDR2 LQKENI come from the germline V gene. V was pared by 1 base and J by 5 bases, with 6 bases of the junction left unmatched. The length of the CDR3 is 15 residues. Here the CDR3 reads CASSPLDRERYGYTF. CDR3 in DNA: TGTGCCAGCTCACCACTGGACAGGGAGCGGTATGGCTACACCTTC.

The chain employs TRBV3-1 (or the pseudogene TRBV3-2) and TRBJ1-1; 11 bases are shared with TRBD1. V lost 4 bases, J lost 5 bases, and 12 bases stayed unmatched. The V gene's germline CDR1 is LGHDT and CDR2 YNNKEL (reference sequence). This CDR3 has 17 residues. CDR3 protein: CASSRGQGAREGTEAFF. CDR3 DNA: TGTGCCAGCAGCCGAGGACAGGGGGCGAGGGAGGGGACTGAAGCTTTCTTT.

The chain employs TRBV9 and TRBJ2-2; D not resolved. Per the germline V gene, CDR1 is SGDLS and CDR2 is YYNGEE. The CDR3 length is 13 residues. V lost 0 bases to trimming and J lost 4 bases, with 4 bases between them. CDR3 residues: CASSVGGTGELFF. Written as DNA, the CDR3 is TGTGCCAGCAGCGTAGGAGGCACCGGGGAGCTGTTTTTT.

This clone occurred a few times. This chain joins TRBV4-3 and TRBJ2-5; the D gene is possibly TRBD2 (5 bases). There are 14 residues in the CDR3. Looked up from germline, CDR1 is LGHNA and CDR2 is YSLEER. Deletions cut 4 bases from V and 4 bases from J, with 13 bases between. CDR3 nucleotide sequence: TGCGCCAGCAGCCGTGGAGGCCGCGGAGAGACCCAGTACTTC. As protein: CASSRGGRGETQYF.

V gene TRBV28 combines with J gene TRBJ1-4; perhaps TRBD1 as D (5 bases). V shed 5 bases and J shed 8 bases, with 15 bases lying between them. The CDR3 length is 14 residues. In germline, CDR1 is MDHEN, CDR2 SYDVKM. The CDR3 protein is CASSLPQRGEKLFF. In DNA form, the CDR3 reads TGTGCCAGCAGTCTTCCCCAGCGGGGGGAAAAACTGTTTTTT.